This TCR beta chain is from a study of cytomegalovirus exposure and HLA in healthy donors. Study at large: From donors who were HLA-typed, an early data release held approximately 84 million unique TCRs.

Both 60 Vbeta primers and 13 Jbeta primers went into the PCR. Generated by immunoSEQ multiplex PCR, the TCRdb table keeps only in-frame clones and is missing some. The top ten clones hold 1.4% to 1.5% of a sample with 62,000 or so clones, about 87% of them seen once. This CDR3 region has 15 residues. V gave up 7 bases and J gave up 1 base, with 14 bases separating them. CDR1 is MNHNS and CDR2 is SASEGT in the germline V gene. Source material: PBMCs. The rearrangement joins TRBV6-1 to TRBJ1-3; possibly TRBD1 for D (5 bases). This sequence originates from a man between 18 and 29 years old in good health and CMV-seronegative. The CDR3 loop reads CASNTGALSGNTIYF. The CDR3 bases are TGTGCCAGCAATACAGGCGCCCTATCTGGAAACACCATATATTTT.